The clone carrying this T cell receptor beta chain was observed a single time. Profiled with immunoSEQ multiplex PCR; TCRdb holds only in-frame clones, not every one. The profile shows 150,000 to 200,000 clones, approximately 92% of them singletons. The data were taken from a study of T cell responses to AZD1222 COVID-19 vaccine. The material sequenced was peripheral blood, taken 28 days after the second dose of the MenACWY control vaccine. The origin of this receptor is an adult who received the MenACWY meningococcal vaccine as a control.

The CDR3 sequence: CASSLLRQGVTGYTF. The CDR3 nucleotides read TGTGCCAGCAGTTTACTAAGACAGGGGGTTACTGGCTACACCTTC. The chain combines TRBV28 with TRBJ1-2, with TRBD1 matching 9 bases. CDR3 length: 15 residues. The V gene's germline CDR1 is MDHEN and CDR2 SYDVKM. Trimming took 2 bases from V and 7 from J; bases not matched to a gene: 8.